The 29 T cell receptor beta chains in this list originate from one sample, sequenced in a study of CD8 T cells in ankylosing spondylitis. TCRdb re-called the 5' RACE reads through MiXCR, storing one row per CDR3 protein. The sample yields about 190,000 distinct CDR3 sequences, 10% to 15% seen once. The sample consisted of blood, either unsorted or a sorted T cell fraction (not recorded which). The source is a female donor with ankylosing spondylitis or in good health (not recorded which).

The V gene is TRBV20-1, the J gene TRBJ2-7; possibly TRBD1 for D (6 bases). The CDR3 runs 14 residues. V dropped 5 bases and J dropped 7 bases, with 21 bases sitting between them. The germline V gene has CDR1 DFQATT and CDR2 SNEGSKA (reference sequence). The chain's CDR3 is CSAGPGRGKGEQYF. DNA of the CDR3: TGCAGTGCTGGACCCGGAAGGGGGAAAGGGGAGCAGTACTTC.

This clonotype was seen only a few times. This rearrangement joins TRBV12-3 or TRBV12-4 to TRBJ2-3; D is unclear. There are 14 residues in the CDR3. V dropped 4 bases and J dropped 0 bases, with 8 bases sitting between them. CDR3 nucleotide sequence: TGTGCCAGCAGTTCCGAGGACAGCACAGATACGCAGTATTTT. Translating it yields CASSSEDSTDTQYF.

There are many counts of this clonotype. The chain has TRBV12-3 or TRBV12-4 and TRBJ1-5, with unresolved D. There are 13 residues in the CDR3. V lost 5 bases and J 3 bases, leaving 8 bases between the germline ends. In DNA, the CDR3 is TGTGCCAGCAGTCCGCAGGCCAATCAGCCCCAGCATTTT. Protein sequence: CASSPQANQPQHF.

The chain is built from TRBV11-1 and TRBJ2-3; no clear D. Looked up from germline, CDR1 is SGHAT and CDR2 is FQDESV (reference sequence). The V gene lost 5 bases and the J gene lost 2 bases, with 14 bases spanning the gap. The CDR3 has 15 amino acids. CDR3: CASSRRIGSTDTQYF. The CDR3 bases are TGTGCCAGCAGCCGCAGGATCGGCTCCACAGATACGCAGTATTTT.

This clonotype was detected many times. This chain uses TRBV7-2 with TRBJ1-4, with no clear D. With 8 bases removed from V and 4 bases from J, the gap between germline ends came to 14 bases. CDR1 and CDR2 (germline): SGHTA, FQGNSA. This CDR3 is 14 amino acids long. In nucleotides, the CDR3 is TGTGCCAGCGCGGTCAAAGAGATTAATGAAAAACTGTTTTTT. It translates to CASAVKEINEKLFF.

The rearrangement joins TRBV5-1 to TRBJ2-7, with D tentatively TRBD1 (5 bases). The V end was cut by 7 bases, the J end by 5 bases, with 22 bases between. Germline-derived CDR1 and CDR2 are SGHRS and YFSETQ. The CDR3 consists of 15 residues. The CDR3 sequence: CASPKRAGWANEQYF. As DNA, the CDR3 is TGCGCCAGCCCTAAGCGCGCAGGGTGGGCCAACGAGCAGTACTTC.

As concerns this clonotype: A single base separates this from a much larger clone, so it may be a read error. V and J are TRBV5-1 and TRBJ2-7, with TRBD2 matching over 8 bases. Trimming took 3 bases from V and 8 from J; bases not matched to a gene: 22. The CDR3 is 18 residues long. Germline assignment: CDR1 SGHRS and CDR2 YFSETQ. CDR3 in DNA: TGCGCCAGCAGCTCAGGCCCTCGGGGACTATCGGGAGGGCCAAAGCAGTACTTC. It translates to CASSSGPRGLSGGPKQYF.

In its sample, this clonotype was seen many times. The chain recombines TRBV20-1 with TRBJ2-5; D is perhaps TRBD2 (5 bases). This CDR3 comprises 13 residues. In germline, CDR1 is DFQATT, CDR2 SNEGSKA (reference sequence). Trimming took 3 bases from V and 4 from J, leaving 12 bases between them. CDR3: CSASFGVTETQYF. The CDR3 DNA sequence: TGCAGTGCTAGTTTCGGGGTAACAGAGACCCAGTACTTC.

Ten or more counts support this clonotype. This sequence joins TRBV12-3 or TRBV12-4 and TRBJ2-3; D unresolved. V was pared by 6 bases and J by 5 bases, with 12 bases between. This CDR3 has 13 residues. The CDR3, as DNA: TGTGCCAGCAGCCCGAGAGATAGAGATACGCAGTATTTT. This translates into CASSPRDRDTQYF.

This clonotype was detected ten times or more. The CDR3 protein is CASSTTQGLLETQYF. DNA for the CDR3: TGCGCCAGCAGCACGACACAGGGGTTGTTGGAGACCCAGTACTTC. This rearrangement joins TRBV5-1 to TRBJ2-5, with TRBD1 identical over 7 bases. Germline CDR1 and CDR2: SGHRS and YFSETQ. This CDR3 is 15 amino acids long. The ends lost 4 bases at V and 5 bases at J; junction bases unmatched: 11.

The chain is built from TRBV4-1 and TRBJ2-2, with 16 bases identical to TRBD2. Germline CDR1 is MGHRA and CDR2 is YSYEKL. The CDR3 runs to 20 residues. After removal of 3 bases from V and 4 bases from J, the junction contained 11 bases not matched to a gene. The CDR3 bases are TGCGCCAGCAGCCACCCGGGACTAGCGGGAGGGCCGGGTTCCACCGGGGAGCTGTTTTTT. It codes for CASSHPGLAGGPGSTGELFF.

The chain links TRBV12-3 or TRBV12-4 to TRBJ2-7, with 8 nucleotides matching TRBD1. Unmatched junction bases numbered 3, after V lost 2 bases and J lost 3 bases. The CDR3 totals 14 residues. The DNA of the CDR3 is TGTGCCAGCAGTTTATTTGGGACAGGCTACGAGCAGTACTTC. Its translation: CASSLFGTGYEQYF.

This clonotype was picked up many times. This chain uses TRBV7-2 with TRBJ1-4; D is perhaps TRBD1 (5 bases). This CDR3 comprises 14 residues. V lost 2 bases, J lost 11 bases, and 15 bases lay in between. Per the germline V gene, CDR1 is SGHTA and CDR2 is FQGNSA. The CDR3 nucleotides read TGTGCCAGCAGCTTACAACTCGGGGGGGGGAAACTGTTTTTT. Protein sequence: CASSLQLGGGKLFF.

In its sample, this clonotype was seen many times. This rearrangement joins TRBV28 to TRBJ2-7; possible D gene TRBD1, 6 bases. This CDR3 is 15 amino acids long. CDR1 is MDHEN and CDR2 is SYDVKM in the germline V gene. V lost 2 bases and J lost 4, with 15 bases in between. In nucleotides, the CDR3 is TGTGCCAGCAGTTTACCTTCACAGGGTGCTTACGAGCAGTACTTC. Its protein is CASSLPSQGAYEQYF.

The chain carries TRBV7-9 and TRBJ1-1, with D hard to call. The CDR3 length is 16 residues. Germline V gene sequence: CDR1 SEHNR, CDR2 FQNEAQ (reference sequence). V was clipped by 7 bases and J by 0 bases, with 18 bases between them. The CDR3 reads CASTVGGRVVNTEAFF. The CDR3 DNA reads as TGTGCCAGCACCGTTGGAGGGAGGGTGGTGAACACTGAAGCTTTCTTT. The full variable domain, its missing parts supplied by reference TRBV7-9 and TRBJ1-1, is DTGVSQNPRHKITKRGQNVTFRCDPISEHNRLYWYRQTLGQGPEFLTYFQNEAQLEKSRLLSDRFSAERPKGSFSTLEIQRTEQGDSAMYLCASTVGGRVVNTEAFFGQGTRLTVV.

This sequence joins TRBV12-3 or TRBV12-4 and TRBJ2-7; 8 positions match TRBD1. V shed 7 bases, J shed 8 bases, and the junction held 13 bases outside the gene matches. The CDR3 consists of 14 residues. The CDR3 spells CASTRGQGAGQQYF. In DNA, the CDR3 is TGTGCCAGCACCCGAGGACAGGGCGCCGGTCAGCAGTACTTC.

This clonotype was counted at least ten times. The chain couples TRBV13 to TRBJ2-1; 8 nucleotides match TRBD2. The V segment lost 1 base and the J segment 10 bases; nucleotides outside the gene matches: 3. This CDR3 is built from 13 residues. In germline, CDR1 is PRHDT, CDR2 FYEKMQ (reference sequence). The CDR3 sequence: CASSLVGRVEQFF. CDR3 nucleotide sequence: TGTGCCAGCAGCTTAGTCGGGAGGGTAGAGCAGTTCTTC.

This clonotype was picked up a small number of times. V gene TRBV2 combines with J gene TRBJ2-1, with D maybe TRBD2 (6 bases). The ends were cut back, 7 bases at V and 0 bases at J, with 16 bases in the middle. The germline CDR1 and CDR2 sequences are SNHLY and FYNNEI. The CDR3 totals 16 residues. DNA for the CDR3: TGTGCCAGCACCGACCCGGGAGAAGCCTCCTACAATGAGCAGTTCTTC. Translation: CASTDPGEASYNEQFF.

This clonotype was counted at least ten times. The chain employs TRBV4-3 and TRBJ2-2; D is ambiguous. From germline, CDR1 is LGHNA and CDR2 YSLEER. The V end was cut by 1 base, the J end by 4 bases, with 10 bases between. This CDR3 comprises 15 residues. For the CDR3, the DNA is TGCGCCAGCAGCCAAGGGGCAGGTTCCACCGGGGAGCTGTTTTTT. Translated: CASSQGAGSTGELFF.

In its sample, this clonotype was seen many times. V gene TRBV6-2 or TRBV6-3 combines with J gene TRBJ1-5, with 7 bases fitting TRBD1. Germline V gene sequence: CDR1 MNHEY, CDR2 SVGEGT. The CDR3 contains 16 residues. The V gene end was trimmed by 4 bases and the J gene end by 3 bases; junction bases not matched to a gene: 9. DNA for the CDR3: TGTGCCAGCAGTTTCCTCCCGGGACAGCTCAATCAGCCCCAGCATTTT. It specifies CASSFLPGQLNQPQHF.

This clonotype was detected ten times or more. The chain has TRBV20-1 and TRBJ2-7, with 11 bases matching TRBD2. V shed 2 bases and J 2 bases; nucleotides not matched to a gene: 5. Germline V gene lookup returns CDR1 DFQATT and CDR2 SNEGSKA (reference sequence). This CDR3 comprises 15 residues. CDR3 sequence: CSARTTSGTTYEQYF. As DNA, the CDR3 is TGCAGTGCTAGAACGACTAGCGGGACGACCTACGAGCAGTACTTC.

This clonotype has at least ten counts. The V and J genes are TRBV4-2 and TRBJ2-1, with a possible D match to TRBD2 (6 bases). Germline V gives CDR1 LGHNA, CDR2 YNFKEQ. Deletions cut 0 bases from V and 8 bases from J, with 11 bases between. The CDR3 has 14 amino acids. The CDR3 bases are TGTGCCAGCAGCCAAGATGGGGAGGTCCATGAGCAGTTCTTC. This codes for CASSQDGEVHEQFF.

The rearrangement links TRBV6-1 to TRBJ2-7, with D perhaps TRBD1 or TRBD2 (6 bases each). The CDR3 loop spans 15 amino acids. Per the germline V gene, CDR1 is MNHNS and CDR2 is SASEGT. V lost 8 bases and J lost 3, with 20 bases in between. For the CDR3, the DNA is TGTGCCAGCGCGGTGTTGGGGGGCGAATTCTACGAGCAGTACTTC. Protein sequence: CASAVLGGEFYEQYF.

This clonotype came up many times. The J gene is TRBJ1-2, the V gene TRBV20-1, with D possibly TRBD1 on 6 matching bases. Germline assignment: CDR1 DFQATT and CDR2 SNEGSKA (reference sequence). The CDR3 is made up of 14 amino acids. V dropped 0 bases and J dropped 2 bases, with 10 bases sitting between them. The CDR3 is CSARDRTANYGYTF. In DNA, the CDR3 is TGCAGTGCTAGAGATCGGACAGCAAACTATGGCTACACCTTC.

This clonotype was observed at least ten times. Relative to the germline gene, one junction end is altered; a read error may explain this. The J gene is TRBJ2-7, the V gene TRBV20-1; the match to TRBD2 covers 10 bases. This CDR3 has 14 residues. Germline values: CDR1 DFQATT, CDR2 SNEGSKA (reference sequence). The CDR3, as DNA: TGCAGTGATAGACTAGCGGGCGATTCCTACGAGCAGTACTTC. Its translation: CSDRLAGDSYEQYF.

V and J are TRBV20-1 and TRBJ2-1; D gene uncertain. Germline values: CDR1 DFQATT, CDR2 SNEGSKA (reference sequence). The CDR3 covers 14 residues. Trimming cost V 0 bases and J 3 bases, with 9 bases left between them. Here the CDR3 reads CSAREVQSYNEQFF. The CDR3 DNA is TGCAGTGCTAGAGAGGTTCAGAGCTACAATGAGCAGTTCTTC.

This clonotype has more than one count but fewer than ten. The rearrangement links TRBV19 to TRBJ1-3; D possibly corresponds to TRBD1 (5 bases). Trimming took 7 bases from V and 6 from J, leaving 10 bases between them. The CDR3 spans 12 residues. Per the germline V gene, CDR1 is LNHDA and CDR2 is SQIVND (reference sequence). The CDR3 region is CASKGEENTIYF. In nucleotides, the CDR3 is TGTGCCAGTAAAGGGGAGGAAAACACCATATATTTT. The whole variable domain, remainder taken from reference TRBV19 and TRBJ1-3, is DGGITQSPKYLFRKEGQNVTLSCEQNLNHDAMYWYRQDPGQGLRLIYYSQIVNDFQKGDIAEGYSVSREKKESFPLTVTSAQKNPTAFYLCASKGEENTIYFGEGSWLTVV.

This chain joins TRBV7-3 and TRBJ2-2, with D perhaps given as TRBD1 or TRBD2 (5 bases each). This CDR3 spans 15 amino acids. V was trimmed by 1 base and J by 4 bases, leaving 10 bases between them. Germline-derived CDR1 and CDR2 are SGHTA and FQGTGA. CDR3 in DNA: TGTGCCAGCAGCTTAAGCAGGGACGGCACCGGGGAGCTGTTTTTT. Its translation is CASSLSRDGTGELFF. The full variable domain, in which reference TRBV7-3 and TRBJ2-2 provide the parts outside the CDR3, is GAGVSQTPSNKVTEKGKYVELRCDPISGHTALYWYRQSLGQGPEFLIYFQGTGAADDSGLPNDRFFAVRPEGSVSTLKIQRTERGDSAVYLCASSLSRDGTGELFFGEGSRLTVL.

This clonotype was detected only once. This chain links TRBV11-2 with TRBJ1-1; no firm D call. CDR1 is SGHAT and CDR2 is FQNNGV in the germline V gene. The CDR3 has 13 amino acids. V lost 0 bases and J lost 4, with 6 bases in between. The CDR3 DNA reads TGTGCCAGCAGCTTAGATCGGGTCACTGAAGCTTTCTTT. It translates to CASSLDRVTEAFF.